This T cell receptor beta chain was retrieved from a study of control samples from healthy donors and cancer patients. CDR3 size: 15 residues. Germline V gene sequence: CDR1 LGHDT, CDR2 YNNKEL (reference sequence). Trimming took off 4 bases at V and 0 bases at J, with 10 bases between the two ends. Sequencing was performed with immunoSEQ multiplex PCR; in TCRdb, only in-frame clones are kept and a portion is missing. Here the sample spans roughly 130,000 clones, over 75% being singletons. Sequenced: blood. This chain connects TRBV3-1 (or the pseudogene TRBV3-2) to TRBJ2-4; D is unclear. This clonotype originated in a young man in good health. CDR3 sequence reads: CASSPLGLAKNIQYF. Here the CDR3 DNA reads TGTGCCAGCAGCCCTCTAGGCCTAGCCAAAAACATTCAGTACTTC.